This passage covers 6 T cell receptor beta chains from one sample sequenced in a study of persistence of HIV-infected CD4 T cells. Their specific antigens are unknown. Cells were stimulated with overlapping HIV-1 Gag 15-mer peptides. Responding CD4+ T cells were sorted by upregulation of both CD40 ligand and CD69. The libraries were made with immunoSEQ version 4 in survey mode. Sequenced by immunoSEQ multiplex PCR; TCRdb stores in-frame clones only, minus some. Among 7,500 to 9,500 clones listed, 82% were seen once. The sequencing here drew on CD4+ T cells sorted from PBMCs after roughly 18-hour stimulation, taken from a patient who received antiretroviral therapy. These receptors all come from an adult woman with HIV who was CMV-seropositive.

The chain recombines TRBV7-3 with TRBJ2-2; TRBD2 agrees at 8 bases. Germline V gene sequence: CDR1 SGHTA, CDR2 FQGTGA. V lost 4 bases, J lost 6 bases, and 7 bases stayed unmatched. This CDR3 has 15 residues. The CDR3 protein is CASSSGTRGAGELFF. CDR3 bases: TGTGCCAGCAGCTCCGGGACTAGGGGGGCCGGGGAGCTGTTTTTT.

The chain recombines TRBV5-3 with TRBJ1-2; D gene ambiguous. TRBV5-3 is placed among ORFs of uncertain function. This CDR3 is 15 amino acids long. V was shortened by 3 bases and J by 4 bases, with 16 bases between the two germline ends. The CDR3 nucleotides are TGTGCCAGAAGCTCCTCGTCGGGGTCCATCTATGGCTACACCTTC. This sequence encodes CARSSSSGSIYGYTF.

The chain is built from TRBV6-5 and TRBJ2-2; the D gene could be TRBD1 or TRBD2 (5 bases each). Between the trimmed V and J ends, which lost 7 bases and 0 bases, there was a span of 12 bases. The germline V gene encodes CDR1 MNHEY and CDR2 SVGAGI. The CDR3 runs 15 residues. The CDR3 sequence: CASTRGPSNTGELFF. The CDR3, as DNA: TGTGCCAGCACCCGGGGACCCTCGAACACCGGGGAGCTGTTTTTT.

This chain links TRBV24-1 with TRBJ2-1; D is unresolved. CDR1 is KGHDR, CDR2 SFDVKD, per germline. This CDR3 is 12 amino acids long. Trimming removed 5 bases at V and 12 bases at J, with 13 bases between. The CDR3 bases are TGTGCCACCAGTGCCGGCAGGTGGAGGCAGTTCTTC. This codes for CATSAGRWRQFF.

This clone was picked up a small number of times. DNA of the CDR3: TGTGCCAGCAGCCCTCGAGCGGGGGGGTTGTACAATGAGCAGTTCTTC. Protein sequence: CASSPRAGGLYNEQFF. The chain joins TRBV3-1 (or the pseudogene TRBV3-2) to TRBJ2-1; TRBD2 aligns across 10 bases. V lost 4 bases and J lost 4; bases outside the gene matches: 7. The CDR3 totals 16 residues. Germline values: CDR1 LGHDT, CDR2 YNNKEL (reference sequence).

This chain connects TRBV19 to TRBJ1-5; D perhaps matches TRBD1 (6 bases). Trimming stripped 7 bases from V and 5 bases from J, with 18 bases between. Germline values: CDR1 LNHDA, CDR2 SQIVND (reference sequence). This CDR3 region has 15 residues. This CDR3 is CASKVSDRLYQPQHF. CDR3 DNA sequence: TGTGCCAGTAAGGTATCGGACAGACTCTATCAGCCCCAGCATTTT. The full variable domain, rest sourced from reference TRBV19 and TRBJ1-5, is DGGITQSPKYLFRKEGQNVTLSCEQNLNHDAMYWYRQDPGQGLRLIYYSQIVNDFQKGDIAEGYSVSREKKESFPLTVTSAQKNPTAFYLCASKVSDRLYQPQHFGDGTRLSIL.